The clone carrying this T cell receptor (beta chain) has more than one count but fewer than ten. Antigen unknown. This sample was included in a study of T cells in Graves' hyperthyroidism and ophthalmopathy. What was amplified from RNA transcripts were TCR beta CDR3 regions. The TCR CDR3 was amplified in a first-round RT-PCR using the HTBI primer set. TCRdb re-called the multiplex PCR reads with MiXCR, one entry per CDR3 protein. The sample consists of about 640,000 distinct CDR3 sequences, about a fifth of them appearing once. This CDR3 contains 15 residues. Germline lookup yields CDR1 MNHEY and CDR2 SVGEGT. V shed 6 bases, J shed 4 bases, and the junction held 5 bases outside the gene matches. Study outcomes and limitations: Most thyroid clonotypes with frequency above 0.001 were detected in blood.

Disease lasting under 3 months, a NOSPECS grade of at least 4, and a Clinical Activity Score of at least 3 were features of the ophthalmopathy patients. Diagnosing involved the use of clinical symptoms, serum thyroxine and TRAb, thyroid ultrasound and orbital computed tomography. The TCR was taken from a man aged 25-45 years with Graves' ophthalmopathy. The chain employs TRBV6-2 or TRBV6-3 and TRBJ2-4, with 11 nucleotides matching TRBD2. What was sequenced was blood. The CDR3 DNA reads TGTGCCAGCAGGCCCGGGACTAGCGGAAAAAACATTCAGTACTTC. Translating gives CASRPGTSGKNIQYF.